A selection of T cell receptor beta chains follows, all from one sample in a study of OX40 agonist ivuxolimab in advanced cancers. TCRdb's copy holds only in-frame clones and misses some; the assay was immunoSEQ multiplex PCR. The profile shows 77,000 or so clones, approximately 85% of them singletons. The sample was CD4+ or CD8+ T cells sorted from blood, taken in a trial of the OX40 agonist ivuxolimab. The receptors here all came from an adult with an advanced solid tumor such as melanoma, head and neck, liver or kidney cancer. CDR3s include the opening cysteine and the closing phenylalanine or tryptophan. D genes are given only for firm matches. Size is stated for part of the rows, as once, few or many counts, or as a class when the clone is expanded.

DNA: TGTGCCAGCACCCGGGACAGGGGTGTCACTGAAGCTTTCTTT
CDR3: CASTRDRGVTEAFF
D: TRBD1
V: TRBV28
size: .
J: TRBJ1-1

DNA: TGTGCCAGCAGACTAGGACAGGGGCTCGGTGAGCAGTTCTTC
CDR3: CASRLGQGLGEQFF
D: TRBD1
V: TRBV6-6
size: .
J: TRBJ2-1

DNA: TGTGCCAGCAGTTATGTACCCCATAATTCACCCCTCCACTTT
CDR3: CASSYVPHNSPLHF
D: .
V: TRBV6-5
size: .
J: TRBJ1-6

DNA: TGTGCCATCAGTGAGCCCGACGAATACTATGGCTACACCTTC
CDR3: CAISEPDEYYGYTF
D: .
V: TRBV10-3
size: .
J: TRBJ1-2

DNA: TGCGCCAGCAGCTTCCTCGACAGGTCTCTTGGCATTCAGTACTTC
CDR3: CASSFLDRSLGIQYF
D: .
V: TRBV5-1
size: .
J: TRBJ2-4

DNA: TGTGCCATCAGTCTAGCGGGGGGCGACGAGACCCAGTACTTC
CDR3: CAISLAGGDETQYF
D: TRBD2
V: TRBV10-3
size: once
J: TRBJ2-5

DNA: TGTGCCAGCAGCTACACCCTTGGGACATCCGAAAAACTGTTTTTT
CDR3: CASSYTLGTSEKLFF
D: .
V: TRBV27
size: .
J: TRBJ1-4

DNA: TGCGCCAGCAATATAGAAACCCCACAGGGGGAGCTGTTTTTT
CDR3: CASNIETPQGELFF
D: .
V: TRBV5-1
size: .
J: TRBJ2-2

DNA: TGCGCCAGCAGCGTGGAGGGCGGGACCCTCACAGATACGCAGTATTTT
CDR3: CASSVEGGTLTDTQYF
D: .
V: TRBV5-1
size: .
J: TRBJ2-3

DNA: TGTGCCAGCAGCTTAAACGGGGGGGCGGGTCAAGAGACCCAGTACTTC
CDR3: CASSLNGGAGQETQYF
D: TRBD2
V: TRBV7-2
size: .
J: TRBJ2-5

DNA: TGTGCCAGCAGTGAACGGGACAGGGTTTCACCCCTCCACTTT
CDR3: CASSERDRVSPLHF
D: TRBD1
V: TRBV25-1
size: few
J: TRBJ1-6

DNA: TGTGCCAGCAGCTTAGCAGGGGGAAGCTACACCTTC
CDR3: CASSLAGGSYTF
D: .
V: TRBV7-8
size: .
J: TRBJ1-2

DNA: TGCGCCAGCAGCTCCGTGCGGGATACAGATACGCAGTATTTT
CDR3: CASSSVRDTDTQYF
D: .
V: TRBV5-1
size: .
J: TRBJ2-3

DNA: TGTGCCAGCAGCTTAGATAGGGAAGACGAGCAGTACTTC
CDR3: CASSLDREDEQYF
D: .
V: TRBV11-2
size: .
J: TRBJ2-7

DNA: TGCAGCGTAACATCAACCGGGGAGCTGTTTTTT
CDR3: CSVTSTGELFF
D: .
V: TRBV29-1
size: once
J: TRBJ2-2

DNA: TGTGCCAGCAGCCCAGGGCAGTCCTATAATTCACCCCTCCACTTT
CDR3: CASSPGQSYNSPLHF
D: .
V: TRBV7-9
size: .
J: TRBJ1-6

DNA: TGTGCCTCCCAAGGGGGGGCGGGCTACAATGAGCAGTTCTTC
CDR3: CASQGGAGYNEQFF
D: .
V: TRBV19
size: .
J: TRBJ2-1

DNA: TGTGCCATCTGGGCGGGTACGGGGGAAGCTTTCTTT
CDR3: CAIWAGTGEAFF
D: .
V: TRBV19
size: .
J: TRBJ1-1

DNA: TGCAGTTCGACAGGGGGCTATGGCTACACCTTC
CDR3: CSSTGGYGYTF
D: TRBD1
V: TRBV20-1
size: .
J: TRBJ1-2

DNA: TGTGCCACCGGGCCCCCGTCCAGCTACGAGCAGTACTTC
CDR3: CATGPPSSYEQYF
D: .
V: TRBV10-3
size: once
J: TRBJ2-7

DNA: TGTGCCAGCTCACCGATTGACAGCTATGGCTACACCTTC
CDR3: CASSPIDSYGYTF
D: .
V: TRBV18
size: .
J: TRBJ1-2

DNA: TGTGCCAGCAGCACTTACGGGGGGCTATTAGAGACCCAGTACTTC
CDR3: CASSTYGGLLETQYF
D: .
V: TRBV28
size: .
J: TRBJ2-5

DNA: TGTGCCAGCAGGGGGGACAGGAGCAACACCGGGGAGCTGTTTTTT
CDR3: CASRGDRSNTGELFF
D: TRBD1
V: TRBV7-7
size: .
J: TRBJ2-2

DNA: TGTGCCAGCAGCCCACGTCCCATGGGGGGAAGCTCCTACAATGAGCAGTTCTTC
CDR3: CASSPRPMGGSSYNEQFF
D: .
V: TRBV7-3
size: .
J: TRBJ2-1

DNA: TGTGCCAGCAGCCCCACAGGGCTTAACACTGAAGCTTTCTTT
CDR3: CASSPTGLNTEAFF
D: .
V: TRBV5-4
size: .
J: TRBJ1-1

DNA: TGTGCCAGCAGGGAACTAGCGGGGGCCGCAGATACGCAGTATTTT
CDR3: CASRELAGAADTQYF
D: TRBD2
V: TRBV6-5
size: .
J: TRBJ2-3

DNA: TGTGCCAGCTCCCAAGGGGGATCCTACAATGAGCAGTTCTTC
CDR3: CASSQGGSYNEQFF
D: .
V: TRBV7-9
size: .
J: TRBJ2-1

DNA: TGTGCCAGCAGCAATTCTCGGGGAGGCTACGAGCAGTACTTC
CDR3: CASSNSRGGYEQYF
D: .
V: TRBV5-4
size: .
J: TRBJ2-7

DNA: TGTGCCAGTAGACTACAGGGAGGGGACTATGGCTACACCTTC
CDR3: CASRLQGGDYGYTF
D: .
V: TRBV19
size: .
J: TRBJ1-2

DNA: TGTGCCAGCAGCCCCGGGACTAGCGGGAGGTTGACAGATACGCAGTATTTT
CDR3: CASSPGTSGRLTDTQYF
D: TRBD2
V: TRBV9
size: once
J: TRBJ2-3

DNA: TGTGCCAGTAGTGCCAGGGGGCGTAAAGCTTTCTTT
CDR3: CASSARGRKAFF
D: TRBD1
V: TRBV19
size: few
J: TRBJ1-1

DNA: TGTGCCAGCGGGGTGAATCAGCCCCAGCATTTT
CDR3: CASGVNQPQHF
D: .
V: TRBV6-6
size: .
J: TRBJ1-5